Below, 9 T cell receptor beta chains from the same sample are listed, as sequenced in a study of blood T cells in healthy people across ages. A J-beta primer mix and a sample-barcoded 5' primer were used in a second PCR of about 7 to 12 cycles. TCRdb fed the 5' RACE reads into MiXCR, producing one record per CDR3 protein. Of approximately 730,000 distinct CDR3 sequences listed, roughly 50% are singletons. The sample consisted of blood. These receptors all come from an elderly man in good health.

The chain joins TRBV3-1 to TRBJ2-5; possibly TRBD2 for D (5 bases). Between the trimmed V and J ends, which lost 5 bases and 5 bases, there was a span of 12 bases. CDR3 length equals 13 residues. CDR1 and CDR2 (germline): LGHDT, YNNKEL (reference sequence). CDR3 in DNA: TGTGCCAGCAGCTACGGATGGGAGGAGACCCAGTACTTC. As protein: CASSYGWEETQYF.

This sequence joins TRBV6-5 and TRBJ2-5; 11 bases fit TRBD2. The CDR3 has 18 amino acids. Germline CDR1 and CDR2: MNHEY and SVGAGI. V lost 0 bases, J lost 1 base, and 7 bases stayed unmatched. This CDR3 is CASSYSGLAGGSQETQYF. In DNA form, the CDR3 reads TGTGCCAGCAGTTACTCTGGGCTAGCGGGAGGAAGCCAAGAGACCCAGTACTTC.

The genes are TRBV28 and TRBJ1-1; 7 nucleotides agree with TRBD1. The CDR3 is 19 residues long. Germline V gene lookup returns CDR1 MDHEN and CDR2 SYDVKM. Trimming cost V 6 bases and J 0 bases; bases outside gene matches: 19. The CDR3: CASSSTGLVPPLMNTEAFF. CDR3 sequence (DNA): TGTGCCAGCAGCTCGACAGGGCTAGTCCCCCCCCTCATGAACACTGAAGCTTTCTTT.

V and J are TRBV20-1 and TRBJ1-2; TRBD1 is a possible D gene (5 bases). In germline, CDR1 is DFQATT, CDR2 SNEGSKA (reference sequence). This CDR3 region has 12 residues. V was clipped by 5 bases and J by 6 bases, with 13 bases between them. The CDR3 DNA is TGCAGTGCTGTACACCAGGGTAATGGCTACACCTTC. This encodes CSAVHQGNGYTF.

This clonotype has at least ten counts. The chain is built from TRBV4-2 and TRBJ1-4; D gene unclear. Trimming cost V 0 bases and J 12 bases, with 11 bases left between them. Germline-derived CDR1 and CDR2 are LGHNA and YNFKEQ. The CDR3 spans 13 residues. CDR3 region: CASSQDVDQELFF. CDR3 coding DNA: TGTGCCAGCAGCCAAGATGTAGACCAAGAACTGTTTTTT.

This clonotype was observed many times. V gene TRBV4-2 combines with J gene TRBJ2-1, with 14 bases lining up with TRBD2. V gave up 2 bases and J gave up 9 bases; unmatched junction bases: 9. This CDR3 comprises 17 residues. Germline V gene lookup returns CDR1 LGHNA and CDR2 YNFKEQ. The CDR3 loop reads CASSQTTTSGRVGEQFF. DNA of the CDR3: TGTGCCAGCAGCCAAACTACGACTAGCGGGAGGGTTGGTGAGCAGTTCTTC.

The chain employs TRBV27 and TRBJ2-3; TRBD2 aligns across 9 bases. Germline CDR1 reads MNHEY; CDR2 reads SMNVEV (reference sequence). The CDR3 has 15 amino acids. The junction had 18 bases not matched to a gene; V was cut back by 6 bases and J by 14 bases. The CDR3 DNA is TGTGCCAGCAGACCTGTGGCGGGGGGGCACAGATACGCGTATTTT. Encoded protein: CASRPVAGGHRYAYF.

The chain links TRBV9 to TRBJ2-1; no clear D. The CDR3 spans 12 residues. The V gene lost 3 bases and the J gene lost 8 bases, with 9 bases spanning the gap. From germline, CDR1 is SGDLS and CDR2 YYNGEE. This CDR3 reads CASSGPADEQFF. CDR3 nucleotides: TGTGCCAGCAGCGGACCCGCGGATGAGCAGTTCTTC. The variable domain in full, completed from reference TRBV9 and TRBJ2-1, reads DSGVTQTPKHLITATGQRVTLRCSPRSGDLSVYWYQQSLDQGLQFLIQYYNGEERAKGNILERFSAQQFPDLHSELNLSSLELGDSALYFCASSGPADEQFFGPGTRLTVL.

The V gene is TRBV4-1, the J gene TRBJ2-7; D not certain. The J call may be mistaken, given a closer DNA end match to TRBJ2-5. Germline assignment: CDR1 MGHRA and CDR2 YSYEKL. The CDR3 is made up of 13 amino acids. In DNA form, the CDR3 reads TGCGCCAGCAGCCAAGTGGGGATGGAGACCCAGTACTTC. This encodes CASSQVGMETQYF.